The 5 T cell receptor beta chains in this list originate from one sample, sequenced in a study of technical replicates of blood from a handful of donors. Generated by immunoSEQ multiplex PCR, the TCRdb table keeps only in-frame clones and is missing some. The sample carries around 80,000 clones, about nine tenths recorded once. Sequenced input: T cells isolated from PBMCs. The receptor set was obtained from a human donor in good health.

The genes are TRBV30 and TRBJ1-1, with a tentative D call TRBD1 (6 bases). Germline V gene data show CDR1 as GTSNPN and CDR2 as SVGIG (reference sequence). The CDR3 extends over 14 amino acids. The ends were cut back, 2 bases at V and 4 bases at J, with 14 bases in the middle. CDR3 coding DNA: TGTGCCTGGAGTTCTCCGAGGGGGGGCACTGAAGCTTTCTTT. Residues: CAWSSPRGGTEAFF.

The rearrangement uses TRBV5-6 and TRBJ2-5; D ambiguous. The ends were cut back, 3 bases at V and 5 bases at J, with 14 bases in the middle. CDR1 and CDR2 from the germline V gene are SGHDT and YYEEEE. This CDR3 is built from 14 residues. For the CDR3, the DNA is TGTGCCAGCAGCTCCTATAGTGCGCTGGAGACCCAGTACTTC. This codes for CASSSYSALETQYF.

This chain joins TRBV6-1 and TRBJ1-5, with D possibly matching TRBD1 (6 bases). The germline V gene has CDR1 MNHNS and CDR2 SASEGT. This CDR3 has 12 amino acids. Trimming shortened V by 6 bases and J by 4 bases, and 7 bases separated the two germline ends. CDR3 protein: CASRDSNQPQHF. The CDR3 DNA sequence: TGTGCCAGCAGGGACAGTAATCAGCCCCAGCATTTT.

The chain has TRBV5-4 and TRBJ2-5, with TRBD1 matching 8 bases. Germline V gene lookup returns CDR1 SGHNT and CDR2 YYREEE (reference sequence). This CDR3 spans 13 amino acids. Losses at the gene ends were 4 bases for V and 5 bases for J; bases not matched to a gene: 4. For the CDR3, the DNA is TGTGCCAGCAGCCAGGACAGGGTGGAGACCCAGTACTTC. This gives the protein CASSQDRVETQYF.

The chain has TRBV4-3 and TRBJ2-7; D might be TRBD1 (6 bases). Germline lookup yields CDR1 LGHNA and CDR2 YSLEER. This CDR3 has 16 residues. V was shortened by 1 base and J by 6 bases, with 19 bases between the two germline ends. The CDR3: CASSQVFQGLGSEQYF. The CDR3 DNA is TGCGCCAGCAGCCAAGTTTTTCAGGGGTTGGGCTCCGAGCAGTACTTC.